These 8 T cell receptor beta chains came from one sample sequenced in a study of OX40 agonist ivuxolimab in advanced cancers. The repertoire was sequenced with immunoSEQ multiplex PCR; TCRdb's copy has only in-frame clones and lacks some. The table shows about 83,000 clones, with around four fifths occurring only once. Sequences were derived from CD4+ or CD8+ T cells sorted from blood, sampled in a trial of the OX40 agonist ivuxolimab. These receptors were taken from an adult with an advanced solid tumor such as melanoma, head and neck, liver or kidney cancer.

The chain carries TRBV4-3 and TRBJ2-5; D possibly corresponds to TRBD1 (5 bases). The J call is uncertain, as TRBJ2-7 better fits the DNA end. The germline V gene has CDR1 LGHNA and CDR2 YSLEER. The CDR3 length is 14 residues. The CDR3 spells CASSQRTGPYEQYF. In DNA form, the CDR3 reads TGCGCCAGCAGCCAACGAACAGGACCTTACGAGCAGTACTTC.

This clone was seen only once. The V gene is TRBV6-1, the J gene TRBJ2-1; D gene ambiguous. V gave up 8 bases and J gave up 4 bases, with 9 bases separating them. The CDR3 covers 12 residues. Per the germline V gene, CDR1 is MNHNS and CDR2 is SASEGT. DNA for the CDR3: TGTGCCAGCGGGTGGGGATACAATGAGCAGTTCTTC. Translating it yields CASGWGYNEQFF.

J is TRBJ2-5 and V is TRBV7-3; D call uncertain. V shed 2 bases and J shed 3 bases, with 7 bases lying between them. The CDR3 sequence is 13 residues long. The germline V gene has CDR1 SGHTA and CDR2 FQGTGA. The CDR3 nucleotides read TGTGCCAGCAGCTTAGATGTCGAAGAGACCCAGTACTTC. Translating gives CASSLDVEETQYF.

The J gene is TRBJ1-4, the V gene TRBV2; D ambiguous. The V gene lost 0 bases and the J gene lost 4 bases, with 9 bases spanning the gap. The CDR3 is 15 residues long. CDR1 is SNHLY, CDR2 FYNNEI, per germline. As DNA, the CDR3 is TGTGCCAGCAGTGAAGCGCCGGGGTTTAATGAAAAACTGTTTTTT. This translates into CASSEAPGFNEKLFF.

This clone is a singleton in its sample. The chain employs TRBV4-3 and TRBJ2-7; tentative D call: TRBD1 (6 bases). Germline V gene data show CDR1 as LGHNA and CDR2 as YSLEER. This CDR3 comprises 17 residues. Trimming took off 0 bases at V and 1 base at J, with 16 bases between the two ends. CDR3 sequence reads: CASSQDPLGQGSYEQYF. The DNA of the CDR3 is TGCGCCAGCAGCCAAGATCCTCTCGGGCAGGGGTCCTACGAGCAGTACTTC.

The chain recombines TRBV9 with TRBJ2-2; 7 nucleotides match TRBD1. Germline V gene data show CDR1 as SGDLS and CDR2 as YYNGEE. The ends lost 3 bases at V and 6 bases at J; junction bases unmatched: 2. This CDR3 has 13 amino acids. The CDR3 sequence: CASSGGGSGELFF. DNA for the CDR3: TGTGCCAGCAGCGGAGGGGGCTCCGGGGAGCTGTTTTTT.

The CDR3 DNA is TGTGCCAGTAGTATCGGGACAGGGGATGAAAAACTGTTTTTT. Its translation: CASSIGTGDEKLFF. The V call is TRBV19, the J call TRBJ1-4; 10 nucleotides line up with TRBD1. With V trimmed by 3 bases and J by 6 bases, 1 base remained unmatched. CDR3 length: 14 residues. Germline values: CDR1 LNHDA, CDR2 SQIVND (reference sequence). Full variable domain (outside the CDR3, taken from reference TRBV19 and TRBJ1-4): DGGITQSPKYLFRKEGQNVTLSCEQNLNHDAMYWYRQDPGQGLRLIYYSQIVNDFQKGDIAEGYSVSREKKESFPLTVTSAQKNPTAFYLCASSIGTGDEKLFFGSGTQLSVL.

The chain carries TRBV5-1 and TRBJ1-2, with 11 bases identical to TRBD1. There are 15 residues in the CDR3. The J segment lost 6 bases and the V segment lost 4 bases, leaving 8 bases of the junction unmatched. The germline gives CDR1 SGHRS, CDR2 YFSETQ. The DNA for the CDR3 is TGCGCCAGCAGCCGCGGACAGGGGGCCGCAGATGGCTACACCTTC. This sequence encodes CASSRGQGAADGYTF. Filled out from reference TRBV5-1 and TRBJ1-2, the complete variable domain reads KAGVTQTPRYLIKTRGQQVTLSCSPISGHRSVSWYQQTPGQGLQFLFEYFSETQRNKGNFPGRFSGRQFSNSRSEMNVSTLELGDSALYLCASSRGQGAADGYTFGSGTRLTVV.